Listed here are 22 T cell receptor beta chains from one sample, sequenced in a study of blood T cells in healthy people across ages. Together with a sample-barcoded 5' primer, a J-beta primer mix was included in a second PCR lasting roughly 6 to 12 cycles. Each CDR3 protein is one row after TCRdb ran MiXCR on the 5' RACE reads. In the table there are roughly 1.5 million distinct CDR3 sequences, approximately 39% of which are singletons. Sequencing input: blood. The receptors come from a woman between 18 and 29 years old in good health.

The chain couples TRBV9 to TRBJ2-5; no clear D. Trimming shortened V by 0 bases and J by 2 bases, and 8 bases separated the two germline ends. The germline V gene encodes CDR1 SGDLS and CDR2 YYNGEE. This CDR3 contains 14 residues. CDR3 in amino acids: CASSVAGRQETQYF. As DNA, the CDR3 is TGTGCCAGCAGCGTAGCTGGCAGGCAAGAGACCCAGTACTTC.

The V call is TRBV7-3, the J call TRBJ1-6; no clear D gene. V dropped 5 bases and J dropped 5 bases, with 13 bases sitting between them. Germline CDR1 reads SGHTA; CDR2 reads FQGTGA. There are 15 residues in the CDR3. In DNA form, the CDR3 reads TGTGCCAGCAGCCTCGAGGCAGCCAATAATTCACCCCTCCACTTT. Amino acid sequence: CASSLEAANNSPLHF.

The chain employs TRBV4-1 and TRBJ2-5; TRBD2 aligns across 9 bases. Germline CDR1 is MGHRA and CDR2 is YSYEKL. V gave up 0 bases and J gave up 11 bases; unmatched junction bases: 16. This CDR3 region has 17 residues. DNA for the CDR3: TGCGCCAGCAGCCAAGATAGGATAGCGGGAGTGGGCAATGAGCAGTACTTC. This encodes CASSQDRIAGVGNEQYF.

This clonotype was seen only once. J is TRBJ2-1 and V is TRBV20-1; D gene uncertain. Germline assignment: CDR1 DFQATT and CDR2 SNEGSKA (reference sequence). Between the trimmed V and J ends, which lost 0 bases and 10 bases, there was a span of 19 bases. This CDR3 has 15 amino acids. The CDR3 coding sequence is TGCAGTGCTAGAGATCAGAGTAAGACCTCCTACGAGCAGTTCTTC. It is translated as CSARDQSKTSYEQFF.

This chain joins TRBV27 and TRBJ2-1; 7 bases agree with TRBD2. Looked up from germline, CDR1 is MNHEY and CDR2 is SMNVEV (reference sequence). V lost 5 bases to trimming and J lost 4 bases; unmatched junction nucleotides: 8. CDR3 length: 15 residues. CDR3 region: CASSTPGGGYNEQFF. CDR3 sequence (DNA): TGTGCCAGCAGTACCCCGGGGGGTGGATACAATGAGCAGTTCTTC.

The chain employs TRBV5-1 and TRBJ2-3; 13 nucleotides match TRBD2. Germline CDR1 SGHRS, CDR2 YFSETQ. The CDR3 contains 17 residues. V shed 4 bases and J 4 bases; nucleotides not matched to a gene: 9. The CDR3 coding sequence is TGCGCCAGCAGCCCAAGGACTAGCGGGAGTCGCGCAGATACGCAGTATTTT. Protein sequence: CASSPRTSGSRADTQYF.

This chain links TRBV20-1 with TRBJ2-7; 8 bases match TRBD1. V lost 0 bases and J lost 1; bases outside the gene matches: 5. Germline CDR1 and CDR2: DFQATT and SNEGSKA (reference sequence). The CDR3 consists of 15 residues. CDR3 region: CSARDGQGWSYEQYF. CDR3 coding DNA: TGCAGTGCTAGAGACGGACAGGGTTGGTCCTACGAGCAGTACTTC.

Written as DNA, the CDR3 is TGTGCCAGCAGACAACACCTGAACACTGAAGCTTTCTTT. It yields the protein CASRQHLNTEAFF. The chain has TRBV6-1 and TRBJ1-1; no firm D call. Trimming removed 6 bases from V and 0 bases from J, with 8 bases in between. CDR3 size: 13 residues. In germline, CDR1 is MNHNS, CDR2 SASEGT.

This sequence joins TRBV6-2 or TRBV6-3 and TRBJ1-1; no definite D call. Trimming removed 5 bases at V and 0 bases at J, with 13 bases between. Germline-derived CDR1 and CDR2 are MNHEY and SVGEGT. This CDR3 has 15 amino acids. The CDR3: CASSLRTTMNTEAFF. As DNA, the CDR3 is TGTGCCAGCAGTCTCCGTACGACCATGAACACTGAAGCTTTCTTT.

The V call is TRBV18, the J call TRBJ2-5, with D perhaps matching TRBD1 (6 bases). There are 13 residues in the CDR3. Trimming took off 5 bases at V and 5 bases at J, with 12 bases between the two ends. Germline assignment: CDR1 KGHSH and CDR2 LQKENI. The CDR3 sequence is CASSTGLGETQYF. In DNA form, the CDR3 reads TGTGCCAGCTCAACAGGGCTGGGGGAGACCCAGTACTTC.

The chain links TRBV9 to TRBJ1-1; D unresolved. This CDR3 has 14 amino acids. V shed 3 bases and J shed 0 bases, with 9 bases lying between them. Germline lookup yields CDR1 SGDLS and CDR2 YYNGEE. The CDR3 nucleotides read TGTGCCAGCAGCGCAGATGTCATGAACACTGAAGCTTTCTTT. It encodes CASSADVMNTEAFF.

The rearrangement uses TRBV5-5 and TRBJ2-3; 10 bases fit TRBD1. CDR1 and CDR2 (germline): SGHKS, YYEKEE (reference sequence). There are 15 residues in the CDR3. The V and J ends lost 4 bases and 10 bases, in that order; junction bases with no gene match: 12. CDR3 coding DNA: TGTGCCAGCAGCCAGTGGACAGGGGGGTTGATTGCGCAGTATTTT. This gives the protein CASSQWTGGLIAQYF.

The sample holds a few counts of this clonotype. The chain employs TRBV3-1 and TRBJ2-7, with TRBD2 matching 7 bases. The V gene's germline CDR1 is LGHDT and CDR2 YNNKEL (reference sequence). The CDR3 has 14 amino acids. The trim removed 0 bases at V and 7 bases at J, leaving 6 bases unmatched. CDR3 nucleotide sequence: TGTGCCAGCAGCCAAGATCAGCGGGATGGGGAGCAGTACTTC. This gives the protein CASSQDQRDGEQYF.

This clonotype has just a few counts. The chain has TRBV14 and TRBJ2-5; D is uncertain. The J call could be wrong; TRBJ2-7 is a better fit for the DNA end. Germline CDR1 is SGHDN and CDR2 is FVKESK. The CDR3 runs to 15 residues. CDR3 residues: CASSQELCIWFEQYF. CDR3 coding DNA: TGTGCCAGCAGCCAAGAACTTTGTATTTGGTTCGAGCAGTACTTC.

Note on this clonotype: Relative to the germline gene, one junction end is altered; a read error may explain this. The chain is built from TRBV7-6 and TRBJ2-5; TRBD2 matches 7 bases. Germline V CDR1 and CDR2: SGHVS, FNYEAQ. The CDR3 covers 15 residues. As DNA, the CDR3 is TGCGCCAGCAGTTCTCTACGCGGGGGACAAGAGACCCAGTACTTC. Its translation is CASSSLRGGQETQYF.

V gene TRBV24-1 combines with J gene TRBJ2-3; 7 nucleotides line up with TRBD1. V shed 5 bases, J shed 0 bases, and the junction held 1 base outside the gene matches. In germline, CDR1 is KGHDR, CDR2 SFDVKD. The CDR3 runs to 14 residues. The CDR3 DNA reads as TGTGCCACCAGTGTGACAGGGAGCACAGATACGCAGTATTTT. Translated, it gives CATSVTGSTDTQYF.

The chain couples TRBV6-1 to TRBJ2-7; D gene uncertain. V gave up 6 bases and J gave up 7 bases, with 7 bases separating them. The length of the CDR3 is 10 residues. Germline CDR1 reads MNHNS; CDR2 reads SASEGT. The CDR3 nucleotides are TGTGCCAGCAGAGGAAAGGAGCAGTACTTC. Translated: CASRGKEQYF.

J is TRBJ1-5 and V is TRBV6-5; possible D gene TRBD1, 5 bases. Germline-derived CDR1 and CDR2 are MNHEY and SVGAGI. This CDR3 comprises 16 residues. V lost 4 bases and J lost 6, with 19 bases in between. Here the CDR3 DNA reads TGTGCCAGCAGTTCCCTAGGGAAGGGGAGGTCTCAGCCCCAGCATTTT. It translates to CASSSLGKGRSQPQHF.

The gene calls are TRBV7-2 and TRBJ2-7, with 13 bases matching TRBD2. Germline CDR1 is SGHTA and CDR2 is FQGNSA. The trim removed 5 bases at V and 7 bases at J, leaving 23 bases unmatched. The CDR3 contains 20 residues. The CDR3 loop is CASSQTSPLRLAGGGNEQYF. Here the CDR3 DNA reads TGTGCCAGCAGCCAGACATCCCCCTTACGACTAGCGGGAGGCGGTAATGAGCAGTACTTC.

This sequence joins TRBV24-1 and TRBJ2-1, with D uncertain. V gave up 7 bases and J gave up 7 bases, with 7 bases separating them. From germline, CDR1 is KGHDR and CDR2 SFDVKD. This CDR3 has 11 residues. CDR3 amino acids: CATSRLNEQFF. In nucleotides, the CDR3 is TGTGCCACCAGCAGATTGAATGAGCAGTTCTTC.

The genes are TRBV6-5 and TRBJ2-5, with 8 bases matching TRBD1. TRBJ2-1 explains the end of the DNA better; the J call may be wrong. The CDR3 runs to 14 residues. Germline CDR1 reads MNHEY; CDR2 reads SVGAGI. CDR3 protein: CASRRQGYQETQFF. In DNA, the CDR3 is TGTGCCAGCAGAAGACAGGGGTACCAAGAGACCCAGTTCTTC.

The V gene is TRBV20-1, the J gene TRBJ2-5, with 10 bases that match TRBD2. Germline assignment: CDR1 DFQATT and CDR2 SNEGSKA (reference sequence). V lost 0 bases, J lost 3 bases, and 10 bases stayed unmatched. CDR3 size: 17 residues. The DNA of the CDR3 is TGCAGTGCTAGAGATCGGGCTAGCGGGGGACGAAAAGAGACCCAGTACTTC. It encodes CSARDRASGGRKETQYF.